One TCR beta chain is described in this entry. Antigen: not known. The data are from a study of STAT5B mutations in CD4+ large granular lymphocyte leukemia. Whole-study results and caveats: Top patient clones used TRBV06 genes more often: 8/27 versus 2/35 in controls.

Clones were read by immunoSEQ multiplex PCR, and TCRdb kept only the in-frame ones, dropping some. Counted here are 20,000 to 25,000 clones, roughly 77% occurring once; the ten biggest clones make up roughly 31%. Trimming removed 1 base from V and 0 bases from J; junction bases left unmatched: 7. CDR3 size: 19 residues. Germline lookup yields CDR1 SGDLS and CDR2 YYNGEE. The receptor was derived from a human donor in good health. The chain carries TRBV9 and TRBJ2-1, with 13 bases aligning to TRBD2. Material for sequencing was CD4+ T cells from blood buffy coats. The CDR3 sequence: CASSVLGLAGTSSYNEQFF. The CDR3 coding sequence is TGTGCCAGCAGCGTACTGGGACTAGCGGGGACGAGCTCCTACAATGAGCAGTTCTTC.